A selection of T cell receptor beta chains follows, all from one sample in a study of blood T cell repertoires in COVID-19. TCRdb's copy holds only in-frame clones and misses some; the assay was immunoSEQ multiplex PCR. The data show just under 30,000 clones, nearly 90% seen once. The sample taken for sequencing was peripheral blood. These receptors were taken from a human donor in a cohort sampled during active COVID-19. The CDR3 runs from the conserved cysteine through the conserved F or W. A D gene is named only where the DNA matches it firmly. Only part of the rows carry a size: once, few, many, or a class if the clone is expanded.

.	13	TRBV24-1	few	TRBJ2-2	TGTGCCACCAGTGATACTAGCTGGGGGGAGCTGTTTTTT	CATSDTSWGELFF
.	15	TRBV5-8	.	TRBJ2-5	TGTGCCAGCAGTCCCGGACAGTTTACAGAGGAGACCCAGTACTTC	CASSPGQFTEETQYF
TRBD1	15	TRBV7-9	.	TRBJ1-1	TGTGCCAGCAGCTTTTGGACAGGGGGAGACACTGAAGCTTTCTTT	CASSFWTGGDTEAFF
TRBD2	13	TRBV18	.	TRBJ2-7	TGTGCCAGCCGCACTAGCGGGACGAATGAGCAGTACTTC	CASRTSGTNEQYF
.	15	TRBV10-3	.	TRBJ1-1	TGTGCCATCAGTGAGGCGCCGGGACAGAACACTGAAGCTTTCTTT	CAISEAPGQNTEAFF
.	14	TRBV5-4	.	TRBJ1-1	TGTGCCAGCAGCTTATGGGGGGTGAACACTGAAGCTTTCTTT	CASSLWGVNTEAFF
TRBD1	16	TRBV28	.	TRBJ1-1	TGTGCCAGCAGCGAGGGACAGGGCATTATGAACACTGAAGCTTTCTTT	CASSEGQGIMNTEAFF
TRBD1	13	TRBV4-3	.	TRBJ2-7	TGCGCCAGCAGCCCCGACAGGGTTGGCGAGCAGTACTTC	CASSPDRVGEQYF
TRBD1	16	TRBV4-1	.	TRBJ1-3	TGCGCCAGCAGCCAAGAGGACAGGGCTTTGAGAAACACCATATATTTT	CASSQEDRALRNTIYF
.	11	TRBV6-5	.	TRBJ1-2	TGTGCCACCCAGCGGGACAAAGGCTACACCTTC	CATQRDKGYTF
.	14	TRBV7-8	.	TRBJ1-4	TGTGCCAGCAGCGCCACTGCAACTAATGAAAAACTGTTTTTT	CASSATATNEKLFF
TRBD1	13	TRBV28	.	TRBJ2-5	TGTGCCAGCAGTGGACAGGGGGCCGAGACCCAGTACTTC	CASSGQGAETQYF
TRBD2	17	TRBV3-1/TRBV3-2	.	TRBJ2-7	TGTGCCAGCAGCCAGACTAGCGGGGGCCTTCGCTCCTACGAGCAGTACTTC	CASSQTSGGLRSYEQYF
TRBD2	18	TRBV18	.	TRBJ2-3	TGTGCCAGCTCAACCGGGACTAGCGGGGGCCCTAGCACAGATACGCAGTATTTT	CASSTGTSGGPSTDTQYF
.	13	TRBV27	.	TRBJ2-7	TGTGCCAGCAGCCCGTCCGGTACCTACGAGCAGTACTTC	CASSPSGTYEQYF
.	15	TRBV3-1/TRBV3-2	.	TRBJ2-5	TGTGCCAGCAGCCCCAGAGGGGGGGGAAAAGAGACCCAGTACTTC	CASSPRGGGKETQYF
.	13	TRBV7-9	.	TRBJ2-3	TGTGCCAGCAGCTTAGGTAGTGCGGATACGCAGTATTTT	CASSLGSADTQYF
.	15	TRBV7-8	.	TRBJ1-5	TGTGCCAGCAGCTCCCAGGGGAAAAACAATCAGCCCCAGCATTTT	CASSSQGKNNQPQHF
TRBD1	15	TRBV4-2	.	TRBJ2-1	TGTGCCAGCAGCCAATCACAGGGGGATAGGAATGAGCAGTTCTTC	CASSQSQGDRNEQFF
TRBD2	15	TRBV5-1	.	TRBJ2-5	TGCGCCAGCAGGGAGCGGGGCGCTTACCAAGAGACCCAGTACTTC	CASRERGAYQETQYF
TRBD1	15	TRBV7-2	.	TRBJ1-2	TGTGCCAGCAGCTCCCATTTAACAGGGGAATATGGCTACACCTTC	CASSSHLTGEYGYTF
.	13	TRBV5-1	.	TRBJ2-7	TGCGCCAGCAGCAGGGAGGGGGTCTACGAGCAGTACTTC	CASSREGVYEQYF
TRBD1	15	TRBV7-3	.	TRBJ2-5	TGTGCCAGCAGCCCGACAGGGGGCGAGGGAGAGACCCAGTACTTC	CASSPTGGEGETQYF
TRBD2	16	TRBV4-2	.	TRBJ2-5	TGTGCCAGCAGCCAAATACTAGCGGGGGGATATGAGACCCAGTACTTC	CASSQILAGGYETQYF
.	16	TRBV6-6	.	TRBJ1-5	TGTGCCAGCAGTTACACTAGATCCTCCAGCAATCAGCCCCAGCATTTT	CASSYTRSSSNQPQHF
TRBD2	18	TRBV7-2	once	TRBJ2-1	TGTGCCAGCAGCCTTAGGACTAGCGGGCGCAGCTCCTACAATGAGCAGTTCTTC	CASSLRTSGRSSYNEQFF
.	17	TRBV1	.	TRBJ2-5	TGCACCAGCAGTGGAATTACTAGCGGGGTACCCCAAGAGACCCAGTACTTC	CTSSGITSGVPQETQYF
TRBD1	16	TRBV3-1/TRBV3-2	.	TRBJ2-5	TGTGCCAGCAGCCAAGGGGGGACAGGGGACGAAGAGACCCAGTACTTC	CASSQGGTGDEETQYF
TRBD2	17	TRBV15	.	TRBJ2-3	TGTGCCACCAGCAGCTGGCTAGCGGGGGACCCCACAGATACGCAGTATTTT	CATSSWLAGDPTDTQYF
.	11	TRBV10-3	.	TRBJ2-7	TGTGCCACGGCGGGATCCTACGAGCAGTACTTC	CATAGSYEQYF
TRBD1	15	TRBV25-1	.	TRBJ2-7	TGTGCCAGCAGTCCCTCGAACAGGGGCATCTACGAGCAGTACTTC	CASSPSNRGIYEQYF
.	12	TRBV29-1	.	TRBJ1-1	TGCAGCGTTGAAGCCTCTAACACTGAAGCTTTCTTT	CSVEASNTEAFF
.	15	TRBV5-6	once	TRBJ2-1	TGTGCCAGCAGCCAAGGACAGTGGCTAAACAATGAGCAGTTCTTC	CASSQGQWLNNEQFF
.	13	TRBV9	.	TRBJ1-1	TGTGCCAGCAGCACTGCCTGGAACACTGAAGCTTTCTTT	CASSTAWNTEAFF
TRBD1	14	TRBV2	.	TRBJ1-2	TGTGCCAGCAGAGGGGACAGAATTTCCTATGGCTACACCTTC	CASRGDRISYGYTF
.	16	TRBV28	.	TRBJ2-7	TGTGCCAGCAGTTCACCACCCGGGACATCAACCTACGAGCAGTACTTC	CASSSPPGTSTYEQYF
.	12	TRBV9	.	TRBJ1-2	TGTGCCAGCAGGCCACTACAAAGGGGCTACACCTTC	CASRPLQRGYTF
TRBD1	14	TRBV28	.	TRBJ1-2	TGTGCCAGCAGCTGGACAGGGGGGTACTATGGCTACACCTTC	CASSWTGGYYGYTF
.	14	TRBV21-1	.	TRBJ2-7	TGTGCCAGCAGTTTGCGAGCCAAGCGCTACGAGCAGTACTTC	CASSLRAKRYEQYF
TRBD2	15	TRBV9	.	TRBJ2-1	TGTGCCAGCAGCCCTAGCGGGAGCTCCTACAATGAGCAGTTCTTC	CASSPSGSSYNEQFF
.	12	TRBV29-1	.	TRBJ1-1	TGCAGCGTTGAGGAGAGAAACACTGAAGCTTTCTTT	CSVEERNTEAFF
.	13	TRBV28	.	TRBJ2-5	TGTGCCAGCAGCTATAGGGGTTATGAGACCCAGTACTTC	CASSYRGYETQYF
.	12	TRBV19	once	TRBJ1-5	TGTGCCAGTACCGAGAGCAATCAGCCCCAGCATTTT	CASTESNQPQHF
TRBD2	18	TRBV4-2	once	TRBJ2-7	TGTGCCAGCAGCCAAGATGCGACTAGCGGGGGGCATACCTACGAGCAGTACTTC	CASSQDATSGGHTYEQYF
TRBD2	16	TRBV10-2	.	TRBJ2-3	TGCGCCAGCAGTGCACGGACTAGCGGGCCAGTAGATACGCAGTATTTT	CASSARTSGPVDTQYF
.	12	TRBV28	.	TRBJ1-1	TGTGCCAGCAGTTTGACAGCGTTTGAAGCTTTCTTT	CASSLTAFEAFF
.	16	TRBV7-2	.	TRBJ2-5	TGTGCCAGCAGCCTTTTGGGTTTCGGGGGACGAGAGACCCAGTACTTC	CASSLLGFGGRETQYF
.	13	TRBV7-3	.	TRBJ2-1	TGTGCCAGCAGCCCCCCGGGGAGGTATGAGCAGTTCTTC	CASSPPGRYEQFF
TRBD1	16	TRBV30	once	TRBJ1-6	TGTGCCTGGAGTGTACACAGGGGCGGACGAGGTTCACCCCTCCACTTT	CAWSVHRGGRGSPLHF
TRBD1	11	TRBV29-1	.	TRBJ1-2	TGCAGCGTCGACAGGGCCTATGGCTACACCTTC	CSVDRAYGYTF
.	14	TRBV28	.	TRBJ2-1	TGTGCCAGCAGTTTGGGGGGTTGGTACAATGAGCAGTTCTTC	CASSLGGWYNEQFF
TRBD1	14	TRBV7-2	once	TRBJ1-6	TGTGCCAGCAGCCCTGACAGGGGAAATTCACCCCTCCACTTT	CASSPDRGNSPLHF
TRBD2	18	TRBV9	.	TRBJ2-7	TGTGCCAGCAGCGTAGAAGGTCCGAGCGGGGGGCGTAAGTACGAGCAGTACTTC	CASSVEGPSGGRKYEQYF
.	15	TRBV9	.	TRBJ2-3	TGTGCCAGCAGCGTAGGAGGGTCGGGCACAGATACGCAGTATTTT	CASSVGGSGTDTQYF
.	15	TRBV11-2	.	TRBJ1-1	TGTGCCAGCAGCTTTTTCGGTCAGGGCGGAACTGAAGCTTTCTTT	CASSFFGQGGTEAFF
.	13	TRBV6-6	few	TRBJ2-1	TGTGCCAGCAGACACCGGGAATACAATGAGCAGTTCTTC	CASRHREYNEQFF
.	14	TRBV4-2	.	TRBJ1-1	TGTGCCAGCAGCCCCGACAGTAAGAACACTGAAGCTTTCTTT	CASSPDSKNTEAFF
.	14	TRBV28	.	TRBJ1-2	TGTGCCAGCAGTTTGAGGCAGGGATACTATGGCTACACCTTC	CASSLRQGYYGYTF
.	13	TRBV6-5	once	TRBJ2-5	TGTGCCAGCAACCAGGGGCCAGGGGAGACCCAGTACTTC	CASNQGPGETQYF